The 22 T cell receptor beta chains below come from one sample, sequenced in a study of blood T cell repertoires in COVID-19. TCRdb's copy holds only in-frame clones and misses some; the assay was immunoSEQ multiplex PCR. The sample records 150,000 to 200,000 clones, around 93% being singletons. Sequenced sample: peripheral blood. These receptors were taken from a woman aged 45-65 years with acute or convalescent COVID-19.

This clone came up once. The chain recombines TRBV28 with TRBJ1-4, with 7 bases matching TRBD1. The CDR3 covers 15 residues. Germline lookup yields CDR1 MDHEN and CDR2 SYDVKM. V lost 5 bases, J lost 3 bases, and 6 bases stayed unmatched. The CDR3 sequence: CASSAGDRSNEKLFF. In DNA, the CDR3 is TGTGCCAGCAGTGCCGGGGACAGATCTAATGAAAAACTGTTTTTT.

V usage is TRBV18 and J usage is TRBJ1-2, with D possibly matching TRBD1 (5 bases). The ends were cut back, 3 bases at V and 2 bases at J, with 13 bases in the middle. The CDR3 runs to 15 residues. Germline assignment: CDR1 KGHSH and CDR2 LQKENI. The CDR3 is CASSPSPGPNYGYTF. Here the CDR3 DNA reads TGTGCCAGCTCACCGTCCCCAGGGCCAAACTATGGCTACACCTTC.

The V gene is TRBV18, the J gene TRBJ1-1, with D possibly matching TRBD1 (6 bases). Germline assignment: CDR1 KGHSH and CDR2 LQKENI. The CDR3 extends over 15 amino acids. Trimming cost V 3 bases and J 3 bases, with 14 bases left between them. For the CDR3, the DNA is TGTGCCAGCTCACCTATCACAGGGCTGGACACTGAAGCTTTCTTT. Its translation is CASSPITGLDTEAFF.

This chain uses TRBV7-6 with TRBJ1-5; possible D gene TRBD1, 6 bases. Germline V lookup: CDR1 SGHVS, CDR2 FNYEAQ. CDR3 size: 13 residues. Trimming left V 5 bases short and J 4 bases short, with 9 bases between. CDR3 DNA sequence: TGTGCCAGCAGCCCTGACAGGAATCAGCCCCAGCATTTT. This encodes CASSPDRNQPQHF.

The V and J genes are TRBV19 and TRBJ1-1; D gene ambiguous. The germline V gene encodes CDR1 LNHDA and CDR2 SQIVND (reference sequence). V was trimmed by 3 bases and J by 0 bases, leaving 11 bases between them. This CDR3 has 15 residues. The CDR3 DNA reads TGTGCCAGTAGTATTGAGGCCCAGTTGAACACTGAAGCTTTCTTT. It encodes CASSIEAQLNTEAFF.

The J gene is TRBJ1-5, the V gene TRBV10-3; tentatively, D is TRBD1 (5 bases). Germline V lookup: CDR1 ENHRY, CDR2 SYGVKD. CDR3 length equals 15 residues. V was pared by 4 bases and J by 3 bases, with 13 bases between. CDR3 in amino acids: CAISGSSGNNQPQHF. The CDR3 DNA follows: TGTGCCATCAGTGGGTCATCAGGGAACAATCAGCCCCAGCATTTT.

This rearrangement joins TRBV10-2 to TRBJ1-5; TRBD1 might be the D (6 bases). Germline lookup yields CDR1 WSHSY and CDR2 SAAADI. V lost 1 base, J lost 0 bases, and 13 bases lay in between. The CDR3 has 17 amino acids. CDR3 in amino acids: CASSEFGGLYSNQPQHF. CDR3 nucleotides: TGCGCCAGCAGTGAGTTCGGGGGGCTCTATAGCAATCAGCCCCAGCATTTT.

The CDR3: CAISESLTRSAKNIQYF. CDR3 bases: TGTGCCATCAGTGAGTCCCTAACTAGGTCGGCCAAAAACATTCAGTACTTC. V gene TRBV10-3 combines with J gene TRBJ2-4; tentative D call: TRBD2 (5 bases). The CDR3 spans 17 residues. CDR1 and CDR2 (germline): ENHRY, SYGVKD. With 0 bases removed from V and 1 base from J, the gap between germline ends came to 13 bases.

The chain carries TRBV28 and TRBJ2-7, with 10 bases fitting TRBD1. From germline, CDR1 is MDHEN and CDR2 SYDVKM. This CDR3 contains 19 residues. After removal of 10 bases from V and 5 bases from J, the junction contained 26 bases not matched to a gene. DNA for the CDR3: TGTGCCACCCAACCGTTACCGGGACAGGGGCTGGGTTTTCTGGACGAGCAGTACTTC. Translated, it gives CATQPLPGQGLGFLDEQYF.

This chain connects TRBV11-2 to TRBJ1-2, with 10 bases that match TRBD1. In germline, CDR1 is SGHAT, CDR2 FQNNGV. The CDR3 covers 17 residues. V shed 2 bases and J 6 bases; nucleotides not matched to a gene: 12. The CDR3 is CASSLPFRDRGRNGYTF. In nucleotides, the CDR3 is TGTGCCAGCAGCTTACCTTTTCGGGACAGGGGTAGGAATGGCTACACCTTC.

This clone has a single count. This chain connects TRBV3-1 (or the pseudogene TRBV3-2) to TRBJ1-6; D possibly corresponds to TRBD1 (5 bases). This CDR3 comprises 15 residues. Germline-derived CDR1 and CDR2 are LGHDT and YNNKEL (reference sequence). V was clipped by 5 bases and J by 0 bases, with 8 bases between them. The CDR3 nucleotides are TGTGCCAGCAGCAGGGGAAGCTCCTATAATTCACCCCTCCACTTT. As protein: CASSRGSSYNSPLHF.

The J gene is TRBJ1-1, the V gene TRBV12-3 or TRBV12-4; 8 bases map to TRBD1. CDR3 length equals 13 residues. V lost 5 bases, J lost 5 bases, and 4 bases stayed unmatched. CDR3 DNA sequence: TGTGCCAGCAGTCGGACAGGGCGGACTGAAGCTTTCTTT. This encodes CASSRTGRTEAFF.

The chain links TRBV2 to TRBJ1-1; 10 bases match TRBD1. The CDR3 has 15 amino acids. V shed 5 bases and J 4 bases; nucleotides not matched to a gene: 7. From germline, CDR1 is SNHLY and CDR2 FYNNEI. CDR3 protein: CASSRGQGVSTEAFF. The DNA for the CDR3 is TGTGCCAGCAGTAGAGGACAGGGGGTCAGCACTGAAGCTTTCTTT.

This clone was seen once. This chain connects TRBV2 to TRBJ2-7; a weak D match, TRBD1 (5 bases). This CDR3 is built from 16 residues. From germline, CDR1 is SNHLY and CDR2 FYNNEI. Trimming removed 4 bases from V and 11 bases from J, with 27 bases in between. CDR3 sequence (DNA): TGTGCCAGCAGTGGACGAGGAAGGGGCGGAATCCCAGAGGAGTACTTC. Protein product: CASSGRGRGGIPEEYF.

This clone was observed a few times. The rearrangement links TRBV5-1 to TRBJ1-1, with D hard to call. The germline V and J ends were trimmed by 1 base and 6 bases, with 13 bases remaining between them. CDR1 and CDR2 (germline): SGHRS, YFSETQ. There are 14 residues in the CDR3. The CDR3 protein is CASSLRGRRAEAFF. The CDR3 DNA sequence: TGCGCCAGCAGCTTGCGAGGGCGCCGGGCTGAAGCTTTCTTT.

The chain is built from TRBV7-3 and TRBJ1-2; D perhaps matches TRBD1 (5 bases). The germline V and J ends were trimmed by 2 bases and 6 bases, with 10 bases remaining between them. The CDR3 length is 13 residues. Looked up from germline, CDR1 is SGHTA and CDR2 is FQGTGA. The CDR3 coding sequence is TGTGCCAGCAGCTTATGGGGAGGGGATGGCTACACCTTC. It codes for CASSLWGGDGYTF.

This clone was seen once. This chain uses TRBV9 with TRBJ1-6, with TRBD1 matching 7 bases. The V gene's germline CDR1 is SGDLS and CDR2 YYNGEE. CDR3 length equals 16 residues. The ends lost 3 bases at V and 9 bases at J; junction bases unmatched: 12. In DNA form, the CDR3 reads TGTGCCAGCAGCGCCGGGACAGCCCTAGAAAGTTCACCCCTCCACTTT. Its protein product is CASSAGTALESSPLHF.

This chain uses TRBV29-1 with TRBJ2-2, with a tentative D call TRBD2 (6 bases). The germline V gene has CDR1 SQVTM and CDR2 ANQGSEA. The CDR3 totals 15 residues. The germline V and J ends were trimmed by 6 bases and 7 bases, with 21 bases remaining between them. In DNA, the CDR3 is TGCAGCGTCGGGTATGGAGGGGCCATCGGCGGGGAGCTGTTTTTT. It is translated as CSVGYGGAIGGELFF.

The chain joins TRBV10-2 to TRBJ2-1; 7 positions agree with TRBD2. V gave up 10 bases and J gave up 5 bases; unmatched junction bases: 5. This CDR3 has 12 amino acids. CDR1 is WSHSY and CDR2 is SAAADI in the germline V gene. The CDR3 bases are TGCGCCACCGGGACTATAGACAATGAGCAGTTCTTC. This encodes CATGTIDNEQFF.

CDR3 protein: CASSFSGVLGYTF. In nucleotides, the CDR3 is TGTGCCAGCAGTTTTTCAGGGGTGTTAGGCTACACCTTC. This chain joins TRBV28 and TRBJ1-2; weak D call: TRBD1 (6 bases). V was clipped by 3 bases and J by 8 bases, with 13 bases between them. Per the germline V gene, CDR1 is MDHEN and CDR2 is SYDVKM. The CDR3 covers 13 residues.

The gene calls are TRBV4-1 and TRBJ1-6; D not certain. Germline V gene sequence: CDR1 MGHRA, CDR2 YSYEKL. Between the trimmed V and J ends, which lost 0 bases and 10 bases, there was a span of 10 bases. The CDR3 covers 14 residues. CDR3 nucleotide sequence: TGCGCCAGCAGCCAAGAGAGGAGGCAGTCACCCCTCCACTTT. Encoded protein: CASSQERRQSPLHF.

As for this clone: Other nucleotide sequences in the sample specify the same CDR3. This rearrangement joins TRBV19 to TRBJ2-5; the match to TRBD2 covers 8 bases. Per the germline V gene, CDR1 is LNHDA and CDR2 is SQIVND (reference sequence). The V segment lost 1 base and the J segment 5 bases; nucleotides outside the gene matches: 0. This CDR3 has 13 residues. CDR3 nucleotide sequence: TGTGCCAGTAGTATAGCGGGAGGGGAGACCCAGTACTTC. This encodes CASSIAGGETQYF.